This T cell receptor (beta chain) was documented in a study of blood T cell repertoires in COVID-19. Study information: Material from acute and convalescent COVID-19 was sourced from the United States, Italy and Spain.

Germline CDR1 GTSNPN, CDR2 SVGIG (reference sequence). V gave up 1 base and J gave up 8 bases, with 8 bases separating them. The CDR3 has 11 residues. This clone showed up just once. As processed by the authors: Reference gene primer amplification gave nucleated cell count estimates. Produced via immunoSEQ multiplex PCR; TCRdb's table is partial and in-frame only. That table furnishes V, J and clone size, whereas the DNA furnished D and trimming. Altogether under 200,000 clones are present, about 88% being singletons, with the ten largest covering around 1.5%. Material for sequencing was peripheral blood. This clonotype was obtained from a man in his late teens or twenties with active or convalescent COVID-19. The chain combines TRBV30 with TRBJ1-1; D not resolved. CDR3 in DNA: TGTGCCTGGAGTGAGCAGACAGAAGCTTTCTTT. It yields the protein CAWSEQTEAFF.